The rows below give T cell receptor beta chains drawn from one sample of a study of shared clonotypes between healthy human individuals. Method: immunoSEQ multiplex PCR; TCRdb's copy keeps in-frame clones and lacks some. This sample has 1.5 million to 2.5 million clones, with over 85% found just once. The sequencing sample was made of naive CD8+ T cells sorted from blood. Source of these receptors: a man younger than 35 in good health. Both conserved end residues are part of each CDR3. The order of the fields is J gene, D gene, clone size, V gene, CDR3 protein, CDR3 DNA. A D gene is named only where the DNA matches it firmly. Clone size is stated in some rows and not others, as once, few, many or a class when expanded.

TRBJ2-7	-	-	TRBV27	CASSHRAQTYEQYF	TGTGCCAGCAGCCACAGGGCACAAACCTACGAGCAGTACTTC
TRBJ2-1	TRBD1	-	TRBV7-2	CASSLATGVSSYNEQFF	TGTGCCAGCAGCTTAGCGACAGGGGTCAGCTCCTACAATGAGCAGTTCTTC
TRBJ2-3	TRBD1	-	TRBV29-1	CSALNRDRVGTDTQYF	TGCAGCGCCCTGAACCGGGACAGGGTAGGCACAGATACGCAGTATTTT
TRBJ1-2	TRBD1	-	TRBV4-3	CASSLDRGGDYGYTF	TGCGCCAGCAGTCTCGACAGGGGAGGAGACTATGGCTACACCTTC
TRBJ2-1	TRBD1	-	TRBV28	CASSLLGQGIDEQFF	TGTGCCAGCAGTTTGCTGGGACAGGGGATTGATGAGCAGTTCTTC
TRBJ1-5	TRBD1	-	TRBV4-1	CASSQAQGAGNQPQHF	TGCGCCAGCAGCCAAGCACAGGGGGCTGGCAATCAGCCCCAGCATTTT
TRBJ1-6	TRBD1	-	TRBV30	CAWNGGQGASPLHF	TGTGCCTGGAACGGCGGACAGGGGGCCTCACCCCTCCACTTT
TRBJ2-3	TRBD2	-	TRBV4-3	CASSQEIAGGPILDTQYF	TGCGCCAGCAGCCAAGAAATAGCGGGAGGGCCAATTCTGGATACGCAGTATTTT
TRBJ2-1	-	-	TRBV13	CASSLVGTTLNNEQFF	TGTGCCAGCAGCTTAGTTGGGACCACCCTAAACAATGAGCAGTTCTTC
TRBJ1-1	TRBD1	once	TRBV7-9	CASSKGTAEAFF	TGTGCCAGCAGCAAAGGGACAGCCGAAGCTTTCTTT
TRBJ1-2	-	-	TRBV6-6	CASSYETLNYGYTF	TGTGCCAGCAGTTACGAAACCTTGAACTATGGCTACACCTTC
TRBJ2-2	TRBD1	-	TRBV30	CAWSVGPGTANTGELFF	TGTGCCTGGAGCGTCGGACCCGGGACAGCGAACACCGGGGAGCTGTTTTTT
TRBJ2-7	TRBD2	-	TRBV4-3	CASSQEREGSYEQYF	TGCGCCAGCAGCCAAGAGCGGGAGGGATCCTACGAGCAGTACTTC
TRBJ1-4	-	-	TRBV7-8	CASNQKMGGRTNEKLFF	TGTGCCAGCAATCAAAAAATGGGGGGACGGACTAATGAAAAACTGTTTTTT
TRBJ1-1	-	-	TRBV28	CASSSLIESPTTTEAFF	TGTGCCAGCAGTTCCCTAATAGAATCCCCGACAACCACTGAAGCTTTCTTT
TRBJ2-7	TRBD1	-	TRBV7-9	CASSLGQGVSWDEQYF	TGTGCCAGCAGCTTAGGGCAGGGGGTATCGTGGGACGAGCAGTACTTC
TRBJ2-1	TRBD2	-	TRBV5-6	CASSWGTMNEQFF	TGTGCCAGCAGCTGGGGGACTATGAATGAGCAGTTCTTC
TRBJ2-3	TRBD2	once	TRBV10-1	CASSESSGGETDTQYF	TGCGCCAGCAGTGAGTCTAGCGGGGGGGAGACAGATACGCAGTATTTT
TRBJ1-5	-	few	TRBV19	CASSMEGPSNQPQHF	TGTGCCAGTAGTATGGAAGGGCCTAGCAATCAGCCCCAGCATTTT
TRBJ2-5	-	-	TRBV10-3	CAISGEQGTQYF	TGTGCCATCAGTGGGGAGCAGGGGACCCAGTACTTC
TRBJ1-2	-	-	TRBV7-9	CASSPYQGRNYGYTF	TGTGCCAGCAGCCCCTACCAGGGTAGGAACTATGGCTACACCTTC
TRBJ2-2	-	-	TRBV30	CAWSAVSLGGELFF	TGTGCCTGGAGTGCGGTCTCTTTGGGTGGGGAGCTGTTTTTT
TRBJ1-2	-	-	TRBV6-5	CASSPSGRGSYGYTF	TGTGCCAGCAGTCCATCGGGGAGGGGAAGCTATGGCTACACCTTC
TRBJ2-3	-	-	TRBV28	CASSLAGGTDTQYF	TGTGCCAGCAGTTTGGCAGGGGGGACAGATACGCAGTATTTT
TRBJ2-7	-	-	TRBV14	CASSQDFGEQYF	TGTGCCAGCAGCCAAGATTTCGGGGAGCAGTACTTC
TRBJ2-7	TRBD2	-	TRBV6-5	CASTGTSGSYEQYF	TGTGCCAGCACGGGGACTAGCGGGAGCTACGAGCAGTACTTC
TRBJ2-7	-	-	TRBV7-9	CASSLDGLYEQYF	TGTGCCAGCAGCTTAGATGGCCTCTACGAGCAGTACTTC
TRBJ2-7	-	-	TRBV7-9	CASSLALSAGPYEQYF	TGTGCCAGCAGCTTAGCGCTTTCAGCGGGTCCTTACGAGCAGTACTTC
TRBJ2-1	-	-	TRBV13	CASSPGSGESSYNEQFF	TGTGCCAGCAGCCCCGGGTCGGGTGAAAGCTCCTACAATGAGCAGTTCTTC
TRBJ2-7	-	-	TRBV6-1	CASNQRGNEWEQYF	TGTGCCAGCAATCAGAGGGGGAATGAGTGGGAGCAGTACTTC
TRBJ1-1	-	-	TRBV27	CASSLSQPTEAFF	TGTGCCAGCAGTTTATCTCAACCCACTGAAGCTTTCTTT
TRBJ1-1	-	-	TRBV10-3	CAISEKGAPSTEAFF	TGTGCCATCAGTGAAAAGGGAGCCCCTAGCACTGAAGCTTTCTTT
TRBJ2-1	TRBD2	-	TRBV10-3	CAISELGLAGYNEQFF	TGTGCCATCAGTGAGTTGGGACTAGCGGGCTACAATGAGCAGTTCTTC
TRBJ1-2	-	-	TRBV4-1	CASSQVWGPANYGYTF	TGCGCCAGCAGCCAAGTCTGGGGCCCTGCTAACTATGGCTACACCTTC
TRBJ2-7	TRBD1	-	TRBV6-5	CATKWTGDEQYF	TGTGCCACGAAGTGGACAGGGGACGAGCAGTACTTC
TRBJ1-4	-	-	TRBV21-1	CASTETTNEKLFF	TGTGCCAGCACCGAAACAACTAATGAAAAACTGTTTTTT
TRBJ2-1	TRBD2	-	TRBV6-1	CASSATSGANSYNEQFF	TGTGCCAGCAGTGCTACTAGCGGGGCGAACTCCTACAATGAGCAGTTCTTC
TRBJ2-7	TRBD2	-	TRBV25-1	CASSESSSGGYEQYF	TGTGCCAGCAGTGAATCGAGTAGCGGGGGGTACGAGCAGTACTTC
TRBJ2-1	TRBD2	-	TRBV5-1	CASTRGGDVDEQFF	TGCGCCAGCACCCGGGGGGGCGATGTTGATGAGCAGTTCTTC
TRBJ2-3	TRBD2	-	TRBV5-4	CASSSLSSGSDDTQYF	TGTGCCAGCAGCTCCTTATCTAGCGGGAGTGATGATACGCAGTATTTT
TRBJ2-1	TRBD1	-	TRBV7-2	CASSLVGQGNTDEQFF	TGTGCCAGCAGCTTAGTCGGACAGGGTAATACGGATGAGCAGTTCTTC
TRBJ2-7	-	-	TRBV19	CASSFSGESYEQYF	TGTGCCAGTAGCTTTTCCGGGGAATCCTACGAGCAGTACTTC
TRBJ2-1	TRBD2	-	TRBV9	CASSTRTTSGGSSYNEQFF	TGTGCCAGCAGCACCCGTACGACTAGCGGGGGGAGCTCCTACAATGAGCAGTTCTTC
TRBJ2-3	TRBD2	-	TRBV10-3	CAISETSGGYTDTQYF	TGTGCCATCAGTGAGACTAGCGGGGGTTACACAGATACGCAGTATTTT
TRBJ2-7	-	-	TRBV30	CAWMSLDTSYEQYF	TGTGCCTGGATGAGCCTTGACACCTCCTACGAGCAGTACTTC
TRBJ1-2	-	-	TRBV19	CASSTDGPYGYTF	TGTGCCAGTAGTACCGACGGCCCCTATGGCTACACCTTC
TRBJ2-7	TRBD2	-	TRBV28	CASSPQGGTYEQYF	TGTGCCAGCAGCCCCCAGGGAGGGACCTACGAGCAGTACTTC
TRBJ2-3	-	once	TRBV6-1	CASSEARLSTDTQYF	TGTGCCAGCAGTGAAGCGCGGCTTAGCACAGATACGCAGTATTTT
TRBJ1-5	TRBD1	-	TRBV10-3	CAISGTGVGNQPQHF	TGTGCCATCAGTGGGACAGGGGTAGGGAATCAGCCCCAGCATTTT
TRBJ2-1	-	few	TRBV7-9	CASTLNSAYNEQFF	TGTGCCAGCACTCTAAATTCAGCTTACAATGAGCAGTTCTTC
TRBJ1-1	-	-	TRBV6-5	CASRSPGTLNTEAFF	TGTGCCAGCAGGTCCCCCGGGACACTTAACACTGAAGCTTTCTTT
TRBJ2-7	TRBD1	-	TRBV7-9	CASSLVQGVDLEQYF	TGTGCCAGCAGCTTAGTCCAGGGGGTAGATTTGGAGCAGTACTTC
TRBJ2-1	TRBD1	-	TRBV9	CASSVGTGYTGEQFF	TGTGCCAGCAGCGTAGGGACAGGGTATACCGGTGAGCAGTTCTTC
TRBJ1-1	-	-	TRBV27	CASSLAGPSEAFF	TGTGCCAGCAGTCTCGCAGGGCCTTCTGAAGCTTTCTTT
TRBJ1-4	-	-	TRBV4-1	CASSRRQIGEKLFF	TGCGCCAGCAGCCGACGACAGATAGGAGAAAAACTGTTTTTT
TRBJ1-5	-	-	TRBV28	CASSVTGYNQPQHF	TGTGCCAGCAGTGTGACAGGCTACAATCAGCCCCAGCATTTT
TRBJ2-7	TRBD1	-	TRBV5-4	CATNIGGAYEQYF	TGTGCCACTAACATAGGGGGCGCCTACGAGCAGTACTTC
TRBJ2-7	-	-	TRBV7-8	CASSLEGPFKIVLDEQYF	TGTGCCAGCAGCTTAGAGGGTCCTTTTAAAATCGTGCTTGACGAGCAGTACTTC
TRBJ1-3	-	-	TRBV9	CASSQDMSSGNTIYF	TGTGCCAGCAGTCAGGACATGAGCTCTGGAAACACCATATATTTT